This TCR beta chain was sequenced during a study of T-cell memory formation after mild COVID-19. Overall study: Most TCR clusters belonged to a single donor. Study-level findings and limits: Pre-infection memory already had some responding clones, implying cross-reactive memory joined.

V was shortened by 7 bases and J by 0 bases, with 14 bases between the two germline ends. The CDR3 contains 15 residues. Per germline, CDR1 LNHNV and CDR2 YYDKDF (reference sequence). The table lists this clonotype with many counts. Its antigen is as yet unknown. 5'RACE with constant-segment primers built TCRalpha and TCRbeta cDNA libraries with UMIs. From the 5' RACE reads, TCRdb called clonotypes with MiXCR, one entry per CDR3 protein. The data show about 600,000 distinct CDR3 sequences, approximately 21% seen once. Input material: PBMCs or a T cell subset sorted from them (not recorded which). The J gene is TRBJ2-3, the V gene TRBV15, with D hard to call. The clonotype was recovered from an adult woman who had mild COVID-19 (a few samples of this study predate the infection). Cell type and time point are not known. CDR3 nucleotides: TGTGCCACCACTCAGACTCTTACTAGCACAGATACGCAGTATTTT. Amino acid sequence: CATTQTLTSTDTQYF.